The 25 T cell receptor beta chains below come from one sample, sequenced in a study of TIL therapy for anti-PD-1-resistant metastatic lung cancer. The time point was: pre-treatment sample, taken before nivolumab and TIL therapy. The libraries were made with immunoSEQ v3. Libraries were prepared by immunoSEQ multiplex PCR; TCRdb keeps only in-frame clonotypes and omits some of them. The sample includes approximately 40,000 clones, around 79% of them seen just once. The sample was blood, taken at baseline. Receptors were obtained from a person between 25 and 80 years old with non-small cell lung cancer.

The V and J genes are TRBV28 and TRBJ1-5, with no clear D. The length of the CDR3 is 15 residues. Germline CDR1 and CDR2: MDHEN and SYDVKM. Trimming cost V 1 base and J 2 bases, with 9 bases left between them. Here the CDR3 reads CASSLYQEGNQPQHF. The CDR3 coding sequence is TGTGCCAGCAGTTTATACCAGGAGGGCAATCAGCCCCAGCATTTT.

The chain combines TRBV19 with TRBJ2-2, with D possibly called TRBD1 or TRBD2 (5 bases each). CDR1 is LNHDA and CDR2 is SQIVND in the germline V gene (reference sequence). Trimming removed 3 bases from V and 3 bases from J, with 8 bases in between. The CDR3 totals 14 residues. DNA of the CDR3: TGTGCCAGTAGTATGGGGGAGTACACCGGGGAGCTGTTTTTT. Its translation is CASSMGEYTGELFF.

V gene TRBV5-1 combines with J gene TRBJ2-1; 14 nucleotides agree with TRBD2. Losses at the gene ends were 5 bases for V and 8 bases for J; bases not matched to a gene: 6. Per germline, CDR1 SGHRS and CDR2 YFSETQ. The CDR3 extends over 15 amino acids. CDR3 coding DNA: TGCGCCAGCAGTCCGGGACTAGCGGGGGTGTATGAGCAGTTCTTC. Translation: CASSPGLAGVYEQFF.

This clone has just a few counts. The V gene is TRBV28, the J gene TRBJ1-6; D uncertain. The CDR3 length is 11 residues. The germline V gene encodes CDR1 MDHEN and CDR2 SYDVKM. V dropped 3 bases and J dropped 9 bases, with 3 bases sitting between them. This CDR3 is CASSFGSPLHF. The DNA for the CDR3 is TGTGCCAGCAGTTTTGGTTCACCCCTCCACTTT.

V gene TRBV23-1 combines with J gene TRBJ1-5; 7 positions match TRBD1. TRBV23-1 is placed among ORFs of uncertain function. CDR3 size: 14 residues. V lost 4 bases to trimming and J lost 3 bases; unmatched junction nucleotides: 3. The CDR3 nucleotides are TGCGCCAGCAGTCCGACAGGGCCCAATCAGCCCCAGCATTTT. It translates to CASSPTGPNQPQHF.

The chain employs TRBV5-1 and TRBJ2-1; 9 nucleotides align to TRBD1. The CDR3 totals 16 residues. Germline V CDR1 and CDR2: SGHRS, YFSETQ. Losses at the gene ends were 3 bases for V and 4 bases for J; bases not matched to a gene: 8. CDR3 in DNA: TGCGCCAGCAGCTGGCCCCGGGACAGGGCATACAATGAGCAGTTCTTC. Amino acid sequence: CASSWPRDRAYNEQFF.

This clone was observed a few times. In DNA, the CDR3 is TGTGCCAGCAGCTTGGTAACGACAGTGCACACTGAAGCTTTCTTT. This encodes CASSLVTTVHTEAFF. This sequence joins TRBV5-4 and TRBJ1-1; TRBD1 might be the D (5 bases). The CDR3 covers 15 residues. V lost 0 bases and J lost 3, with 12 bases in between. Germline values: CDR1 SGHNT, CDR2 YYREEE (reference sequence).

V is TRBV19 and J is TRBJ2-3, with 7 bases identical to TRBD1. CDR3 length: 14 amino acids. V lost 3 bases and J lost 5; bases outside the gene matches: 5. In germline, CDR1 is LNHDA, CDR2 SQIVND (reference sequence). The CDR3 spells CASSIEQGRDTQYF. The CDR3 nucleotides read TGTGCCAGTAGTATTGAACAGGGGAGAGATACGCAGTATTTT. The full variable domain, with the rest looked up from reference TRBV19 and TRBJ2-3, is DGGITQSPKYLFRKEGQNVTLSCEQNLNHDAMYWYRQDPGQGLRLIYYSQIVNDFQKGDIAEGYSVSREKKESFPLTVTSAQKNPTAFYLCASSIEQGRDTQYFGPGTRLTVL.

The rearrangement links TRBV10-3 to TRBJ2-1; 10 positions agree with TRBD1. V was pared by 0 bases and J by 6 bases, with 8 bases of the junction left unmatched. Germline lookup yields CDR1 ENHRY and CDR2 SYGVKD. The CDR3 loop spans 17 amino acids. The CDR3 spells CAISESTGGLKANEQFF. DNA for the CDR3: TGTGCCATCAGTGAGTCGACAGGGGGCCTTAAGGCCAATGAGCAGTTCTTC.

The rearrangement joins TRBV5-4 to TRBJ2-3; 10 bases are shared with TRBD1. Germline V gene data show CDR1 as SGHNT and CDR2 as YYREEE (reference sequence). The junction had 4 bases not matched to a gene; V was cut back by 4 bases and J by 5 bases. This CDR3 is built from 14 residues. CDR3 nucleotide sequence: TGTGCCAGCAGCAGGACAGGGGGAGAAGATACGCAGTATTTT. Its translation: CASSRTGGEDTQYF.

The chain combines TRBV4-1 with TRBJ1-4; 7 nucleotides match TRBD1. Germline CDR1 is MGHRA and CDR2 is YSYEKL. V shed 4 bases, J shed 3 bases, and the junction held 5 bases outside the gene matches. The CDR3 is made up of 15 amino acids. CDR3 coding DNA: TGCGCCAGCAGCCTCCCGGGACAGTCTAATGAAAAACTGTTTTTT. Translating gives CASSLPGQSNEKLFF.

This chain uses TRBV14 with TRBJ2-5, with D unclear. CDR1 SGHDN and CDR2 FVKESK come from the germline V gene. The CDR3 covers 12 residues. Trimming left V 4 bases short and J 4 bases short, with 7 bases between. Written as DNA, the CDR3 is TGTGCCAGCAGCCGCTCTCCAGAGACCCAGTACTTC. This gives the protein CASSRSPETQYF.

The chain recombines TRBV18 with TRBJ2-5; 7 bases agree with TRBD1. Germline lookup yields CDR1 KGHSH and CDR2 LQKENI. This CDR3 has 12 amino acids. Trimming cost V 3 bases and J 5 bases; bases outside gene matches: 0. DNA for the CDR3: TGTGCCAGCTCACCGACAGGGGAGACCCAGTACTTC. Protein product: CASSPTGETQYF.

This clone was seen only a few times. The V call is TRBV27, the J call TRBJ1-1; D might be TRBD1 (6 bases). This CDR3 has 14 amino acids. The germline CDR1 and CDR2 sequences are MNHEY and SMNVEV (reference sequence). Deletions cut 5 bases from V and 1 base from J, with 11 bases between. In nucleotides, the CDR3 is TGTGCCAGCAGTACCCGGGACAAGAACACTGAAGCTTTCTTT. Translating gives CASSTRDKNTEAFF.

In its sample, this clone was seen a few times. V gene TRBV6-5 combines with J gene TRBJ1-4; a possible D gene is TRBD1 (5 bases). This CDR3 region has 15 residues. Germline V lookup: CDR1 MNHEY, CDR2 SVGAGI. V lost 0 bases and J 8 bases, leaving 13 bases between the germline ends. The CDR3 DNA follows: TGTGCCAGCAGTTACTCTCGGCAGGGCAAAGAAAAACTGTTTTTT. It yields the protein CASSYSRQGKEKLFF.

CDR3 residues: CASSFGTGVDTQYF. The CDR3 nucleotides are TGTGCCAGCAGCTTCGGGACAGGGGTAGATACGCAGTATTTT. The V call is TRBV7-3, the J call TRBJ2-3; 10 bases are a match to TRBD1. The ends lost 3 bases at V and 5 bases at J; junction bases unmatched: 2. The CDR3 length is 14 residues. Per germline, CDR1 SGHTA and CDR2 FQGTGA.

This chain's CDR3 is CASSLSESNIQYF. In DNA, the CDR3 is TGTGCCAGCAGCTTATCGGAATCCAACATTCAGTACTTC. The J gene is TRBJ2-4, the V gene TRBV7-2, with no clear D. V was shortened by 2 bases and J by 7 bases, with 9 bases between the two germline ends. Germline-derived CDR1 and CDR2 are SGHTA and FQGNSA. The CDR3 is made up of 13 amino acids. Complete variable domain (other parts from reference TRBV7-2 and TRBJ2-4): GAGVSQSPSNKVTEKGKDVELRCDPISGHTALYWYRQSLGQGLEFLIYFQGNSAPDKSGLPSDRFSAERTGGSVSTLTIQRTQQEDSAVYLCASSLSESNIQYFGAGTRLSVL.

CDR3 sequence reads: CASSNRALAVPAYEQYF. The CDR3 nucleotides are TGTGCCAGCTCGAACAGGGCGCTAGCGGTCCCAGCCTACGAGCAGTACTTC. J is TRBJ2-7 and V is TRBV5-6, with a possible D match to TRBD2 (7 bases). Germline values: CDR1 SGHDT, CDR2 YYEEEE. The CDR3 is made up of 17 amino acids. V was clipped by 7 bases and J by 2 bases, with 25 bases between them.

V is TRBV6-5 and J is TRBJ2-7, with TRBD1 matching over 8 bases. The CDR3 runs to 12 residues. From germline, CDR1 is MNHEY and CDR2 SVGAGI. Unmatched junction bases numbered 4, after V lost 6 bases and J lost 6 bases. The CDR3 DNA reads as TGTGCCAGCAGGGCAGACAGGGGCGAGCAGTACTTC. Its protein product is CASRADRGEQYF.

This chain connects TRBV4-2 to TRBJ1-2; unclear D gene. The CDR3 has 14 amino acids. V lost 0 bases and J lost 6, with 11 bases in between. From germline, CDR1 is LGHNA and CDR2 YNFKEQ. The CDR3 bases are TGTGCCAGCAGCCAAGATTCGGGCGGAAATGGCTACACCTTC. Protein: CASSQDSGGNGYTF.

The chain has TRBV2 and TRBJ1-5; weak D call: TRBD1 (5 bases). This CDR3 is built from 16 residues. CDR1 and CDR2 from the germline V gene are SNHLY and FYNNEI. The germline V and J ends were trimmed by 4 bases and 3 bases, with 16 bases remaining between them. In nucleotides, the CDR3 is TGTGCCAGCAGTGGAACTGTGACGGGGCCCAATCAGCCCCAGCATTTT. Its protein product is CASSGTVTGPNQPQHF.

Only a few counts were recorded for this clone. This chain links TRBV29-1 with TRBJ1-1; weak D call: TRBD1 (5 bases). CDR3 length: 13 residues. Germline CDR1 and CDR2: SQVTM and ANQGSEA. V was shortened by 1 base and J by 4 bases, with 10 bases between the two germline ends. The CDR3: CSVEVGVGTEAFF. The CDR3 DNA is TGCAGCGTTGAAGTAGGGGTGGGCACTGAAGCTTTCTTT.

V usage is TRBV4-3 and J usage is TRBJ2-3; 11 nucleotides line up with TRBD1. Unmatched junction bases numbered 4, after V lost 1 base and J lost 4 bases. CDR3 length: 16 residues. Germline values: CDR1 LGHNA, CDR2 YSLEER. The CDR3 loop reads CASSQGGTGGADTQYF. CDR3 DNA sequence: TGCGCCAGCAGCCAAGGTGGGACAGGGGGGGCAGATACGCAGTATTTT.

V is TRBV4-2 and J is TRBJ1-6, with unresolved D. V dropped 0 bases and J dropped 8 bases, with 8 bases sitting between them. There are 14 residues in the CDR3. Looked up from germline, CDR1 is LGHNA and CDR2 is YNFKEQ. For the CDR3, the DNA is TGTGCCAGCAGCCAAGAACTGAGGGATTCACCCCTCCACTTT. Protein: CASSQELRDSPLHF.

The chain uses TRBV6-5 and TRBJ2-2, with 7 bases lining up with TRBD2. Trimming at V came to 4 bases and at J to 6 bases, leaving 11 bases not matched to a gene. The CDR3 contains 16 residues. Germline CDR1 MNHEY, CDR2 SVGAGI. As DNA, the CDR3 is TGTGCCAGCAGTTCAACTAGCGCTCAAGGGGCCGGGGAGCTGTTTTTT. It encodes CASSSTSAQGAGELFF.